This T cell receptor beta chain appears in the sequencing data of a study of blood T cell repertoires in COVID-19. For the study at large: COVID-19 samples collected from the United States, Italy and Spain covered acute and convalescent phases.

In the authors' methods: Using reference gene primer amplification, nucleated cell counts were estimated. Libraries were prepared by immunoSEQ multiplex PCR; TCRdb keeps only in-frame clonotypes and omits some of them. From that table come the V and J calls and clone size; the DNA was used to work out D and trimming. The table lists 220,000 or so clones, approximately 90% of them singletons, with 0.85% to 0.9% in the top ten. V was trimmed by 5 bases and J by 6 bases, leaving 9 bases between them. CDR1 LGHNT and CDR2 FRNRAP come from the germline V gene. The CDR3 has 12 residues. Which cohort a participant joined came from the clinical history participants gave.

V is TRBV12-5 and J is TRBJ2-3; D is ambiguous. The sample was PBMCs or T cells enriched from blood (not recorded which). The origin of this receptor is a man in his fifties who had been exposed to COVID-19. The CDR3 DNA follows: TGTGCTAGTGGTCTCCTACCGGATACGCAGTATTTT. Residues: CASGLLPDTQYF. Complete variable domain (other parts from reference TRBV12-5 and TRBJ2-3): DARVTQTPRHKVTEMGQEVTMRCQPILGHNTVFWYRQTMMQGLELLAYFRNRAPLDDSGMPKDRFSAEMPDATLATLKIQPSEPRDSAVYFCASGLLPDTQYFGPGTRLTVL.